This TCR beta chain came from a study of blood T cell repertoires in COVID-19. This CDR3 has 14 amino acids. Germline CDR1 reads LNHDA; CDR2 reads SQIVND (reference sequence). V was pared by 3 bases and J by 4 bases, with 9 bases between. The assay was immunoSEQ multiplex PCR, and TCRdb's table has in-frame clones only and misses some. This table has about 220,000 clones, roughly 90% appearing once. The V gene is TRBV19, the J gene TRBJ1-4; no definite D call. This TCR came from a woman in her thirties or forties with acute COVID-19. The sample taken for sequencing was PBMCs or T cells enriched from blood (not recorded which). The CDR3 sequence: CASSIPGINEKLFF. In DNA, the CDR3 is TGTGCCAGTAGTATTCCGGGGATTAATGAAAAACTGTTTTTT.